This is a list of T cell receptor beta chains from one sample in a study of CD8 T cells in Susac syndrome. Using its own MiXCR run on the immunoSEQ multiplex PCR reads, TCRdb lists one record per CDR3 protein. Of around 300,000 distinct CDR3 sequences in the sample, approximately 85% were seen once. Sequences were obtained from CD8+ T cells from PBMCs. The receptors here all came from a human donor with multiple sclerosis. Each CDR3 is given without its conserved first and last residue.

TRBJ1-1	TRBV4-2	ASSQDYGAMNTEAF
TRBJ2-7	TRBV4-3	ASSQWEGTYEQY
TRBJ1-1	TRBV5-1	ASSLDRRGTEAF
TRBJ1-4	TRBV12-3/TRBV12-4	ASSPGVGQYNEKLF
TRBJ1-2	TRBV12-5	ASGLEDLYGYT
TRBJ1-2	TRBV7-9	ASSLSDKGYT
TRBJ2-1	TRBV29-1	SGKGFYNEQF
TRBJ2-1	TRBV20-1	SARDLLIADNEQF
TRBJ2-2	TRBV28	ASSFSRLTGELF
TRBJ2-1	TRBV7-8	ASSFLAGNNEQF
TRBJ1-5	TRBV29-1	SVAGDSNQPQH
TRBJ1-5	TRBV13	ASSLGGGQGQPQH
TRBJ1-3	TRBV7-9	ASSDFDRGNTIY
TRBJ2-6	TRBV7-2	ASTYRGYGANVLT
TRBJ2-1	TRBV27	ASSLAGNHEQF
TRBJ2-5	TRBV10-3	AISGDGQETQY
TRBJ1-1	TRBV15	ATSRERQAMNTEAF
TRBJ2-1	TRBV7-7	ASSLAGGHSRGYNEQF
TRBJ2-1	TRBV5-6	ASSRSQILYNEQF
TRBJ2-7	TRBV5-4	ASSWGTGVLDEQY
TRBJ1-4	TRBV25-1	ASSHGQGATNEKLF
TRBJ2-3	TRBV12-3/TRBV12-4	ASTPEGISTDTQY
TRBJ1-5	TRBV28	ASRPRGAGNQPQH
TRBJ2-3	TRBV6-5	ASSYFGPSPTDTQY
TRBJ2-5	TRBV7-2	ASSSLLGQAGETQY
TRBJ1-3	TRBV7-9	ASSLGRGTRNTIY
TRBJ2-3	TRBV24-1	ATSDFSGADTQY
TRBJ2-1	TRBV2	ASSDPRTSRRPSYNEQF
TRBJ1-2	TRBV4-3	ASSRDSIYGYT